This passage covers 23 T cell receptor beta chains from one sample sequenced in a study of T cells in Graves' hyperthyroidism and ophthalmopathy. Using RNA transcripts as the source, TCR beta CDR3 regions were amplified. The TCR CDR3 was amplified in a first-round RT-PCR using the HTBI primer set. TCRdb called the multiplex PCR reads again in MiXCR, with one record for every CDR3 protein. The sample comprises some 490,000 distinct CDR3 sequences, 22% of which are singletons, and 45% to 55% rests with the top ten. Sequenced: blood. All receptors come from a woman aged 70-85 years with Graves' ophthalmopathy.

This clonotype was seen only a few times. CDR3 sequence (DNA): TGCAGTGCTAGAGACCCCTCCAGGGGATCCTACGAGCAGTACTTC. Amino acids: CSARDPSRGSYEQYF. This chain joins TRBV20-1 and TRBJ2-7; possibly TRBD1 for D (6 bases). The CDR3 totals 15 residues. Looked up from germline, CDR1 is DFQATT and CDR2 is SNEGSKA (reference sequence). Trimming cost V 0 bases and J 1 base, with 13 bases left between them.

The V gene is TRBV7-8, the J gene TRBJ2-1; the match to TRBD2 covers 13 bases. The CDR3 is 18 amino acids. Germline-derived CDR1 and CDR2 are SGHVS and FQNEAQ. The V segment lost 5 bases and the J segment 0 bases; nucleotides outside the gene matches: 7. CDR3 coding DNA: TGTGCCAGCAGCAAGACTAGCGGGAGGCCGAGCTCCTACAATGAGCAGTTCTTC. Amino acid sequence: CASSKTSGRPSSYNEQFF.

V and J are TRBV6-1 and TRBJ1-4; D is perhaps TRBD1 (5 bases). V lost 8 bases and J 7 bases, leaving 14 bases between the germline ends. The CDR3 is 13 amino acids. The germline V gene encodes CDR1 MNHNS and CDR2 SASEGT. The CDR3 loop is CASRAPGAEKLFF. The CDR3 bases are TGTGCCAGCCGGGCCCCTGGGGCTGAAAAACTGTTTTTT.

The chain couples TRBV9 to TRBJ1-2; 7 bases are a match to TRBD1. CDR1 and CDR2 (germline): SGDLS, YYNGEE. Trimming removed 2 bases from V and 0 bases from J; junction bases left unmatched: 7. The CDR3 has 16 residues. The CDR3 region is CASSVSRQGANYGYTF. As DNA, the CDR3 is TGTGCCAGCAGCGTGTCCAGGCAGGGGGCTAACTATGGCTACACCTTC.

This clonotype has ten or more counts. The chain joins TRBV6-1 to TRBJ1-5, with a tentative D call TRBD1 (5 bases). Per the germline V gene, CDR1 is MNHNS and CDR2 is SASEGT. V was shortened by 4 bases and J by 2 bases, with 15 bases between the two germline ends. The CDR3 has 16 amino acids. CDR3 in DNA: TGTGCCAGCAGTGGATGGAGGGGAAGTGGCAATCAGCCCCAGCATTTT. Translation gives CASSGWRGSGNQPQHF.

There are many counts of this clonotype. The V gene is TRBV2, the J gene TRBJ2-3; D unresolved. Trimming removed 0 bases at V and 2 bases at J, with 9 bases between. The CDR3 sequence is 15 residues long. Per germline, CDR1 SNHLY and CDR2 FYNNEI. CDR3 DNA: TGTGCCAGCAGTGAAGCCGCGCAGGCCACAGATACGCAGTATTTT. Protein product: CASSEAAQATDTQYF.

Concerning this clonotype: One end of the junction varies from germline; a read error may be responsible. The rearrangement joins TRBV5-6 to TRBJ1-5; D perhaps matches TRBD1 (6 bases). CDR3 length: 16 amino acids. CDR1 is SGHDT, CDR2 YYEEEE, per germline. CDR3: CASSLGGAGKNQPRHF. CDR3 nucleotides: TGTGCCAGCAGCTTAGGGGGGGCGGGGAAAAATCAGCCCCGGCATTTT.

The table lists this clonotype with many counts. J is TRBJ1-2 and V is TRBV30; D is undetermined. The ends were cut back, 0 bases at V and 4 bases at J, with 12 bases in the middle. Germline assignment: CDR1 GTSNPN and CDR2 SVGIG (reference sequence). The CDR3 has 14 residues. This chain's CDR3 is CAWSVEDLGYGYTF. The DNA of the CDR3 is TGTGCCTGGAGTGTAGAAGACCTGGGCTATGGCTACACCTTC.

The CDR3 loop reads CASSSPGLVRNEQFF. The CDR3 nucleotides are TGTGCCAGTAGTAGCCCGGGACTAGTTAGGAATGAGCAGTTCTTC. This chain uses TRBV19 with TRBJ2-1; 8 nucleotides align to TRBD2. Trimming removed 4 bases from V and 7 bases from J; junction bases left unmatched: 9. The CDR3 consists of 15 residues. Germline values: CDR1 LNHDA, CDR2 SQIVND (reference sequence).

This rearrangement joins TRBV15 to TRBJ1-2, with 11 bases lining up with TRBD1. Germline lookup yields CDR1 LNHNV and CDR2 YYDKDF (reference sequence). The CDR3 has 14 amino acids. V lost 1 base and J lost 8; bases outside the gene matches: 3. The CDR3 region is CATSRGGQGEGYTF. The CDR3 nucleotides read TGTGCCACCAGCAGAGGGGGACAGGGGGAGGGCTACACCTTC.

The chain employs TRBV19 and TRBJ1-2; D is uncertain. Germline-derived CDR1 and CDR2 are LNHDA and SQIVND (reference sequence). This CDR3 is built from 15 residues. V lost 7 bases and J 1 base, leaving 16 bases between the germline ends. Here the CDR3 reads CASTPGIFFNYGYTF. The DNA of the CDR3 is TGTGCCAGTACCCCAGGAATCTTTTTTAACTATGGCTACACCTTC.

The V and J genes are TRBV20-1 and TRBJ1-5; D is possibly TRBD1 (5 bases). The germline V and J ends were trimmed by 7 bases and 1 base, with 17 bases remaining between them. The CDR3 consists of 15 residues. Germline CDR1 reads DFQATT; CDR2 reads SNEGSKA (reference sequence). CDR3 coding DNA: TGCAGTGGGAGGGGCCTCGGGGAAAGCAATCAGCCCCAGCATTTT. The encoded protein is CSGRGLGESNQPQHF.

This clonotype was observed a handful of times. The chain uses TRBV6-1 and TRBJ2-1; no clear D gene. Trimming left V 5 bases short and J 2 bases short, with 10 bases between. Per germline, CDR1 MNHNS and CDR2 SASEGT. The CDR3 totals 14 residues. The CDR3 region has the DNA TGTGCCAGCAGTTCTGCACTTACCTACAATGAGCAGTTCTTC. Translating gives CASSSALTYNEQFF.

CDR3 DNA sequence: TGTGCCAGCAGTTACTCCCCAGGGAGCTCCTACGAGCAGTACTTC. This gives the protein CASSYSPGSSYEQYF. V usage is TRBV6-6 and J usage is TRBJ2-7; D could derive from TRBD1 or TRBD2 (5 bases each). Germline V lookup: CDR1 MNHNY, CDR2 SVGAGI (reference sequence). The CDR3 runs 15 residues. V was clipped by 0 bases and J by 0 bases, with 9 bases between them.

This clonotype was seen ten or more times. V gene TRBV2 combines with J gene TRBJ1-1, with no clear D. The CDR3 totals 15 residues. V lost 1 base and J 5 bases, leaving 14 bases between the germline ends. CDR1 and CDR2 (germline): SNHLY, FYNNEI. Written as DNA, the CDR3 is TGTGCCAGCAGTGAAGTCTTGGTCAGAATAACTGAAGCTTTCTTT. Translating it yields CASSEVLVRITEAFF.

The chain carries TRBV7-2 and TRBJ2-7; no definite D call. CDR1 is SGHTA, CDR2 FQGNSA, per germline. The CDR3 has 14 residues. V was clipped by 1 base and J by 2 bases, with 9 bases between them. Written as DNA, the CDR3 is TGTGCCAGCAGCTTAGAGAAAGGGCCCTACGAGCAGTACTTC. Its translation: CASSLEKGPYEQYF.

This clonotype turned up a few times. This sequence joins TRBV25-1 and TRBJ2-2; 7 nucleotides align to TRBD1. Per the germline V gene, CDR1 is MGHDK and CDR2 is SYGVNS. This CDR3 has 14 residues. V dropped 8 bases and J dropped 14; count of bases not matched to a gene: 17. The CDR3 bases are TGTGCCAGCCGCAGCACGGCGGTAACAGGGGCCCTGTTTTTT. Encoded protein: CASRSTAVTGALFF.

This clonotype was observed a few times. The CDR3 loop reads CAWASTEISYEQYF. The CDR3 DNA follows: TGTGCCTGGGCTTCGACGGAGATCTCCTACGAGCAGTACTTC. The genes are TRBV30 and TRBJ2-7, with unresolved D. Trimming took 5 bases from V and 0 from J, leaving 14 bases between them. This CDR3 has 14 residues. Per germline, CDR1 GTSNPN and CDR2 SVGIG (reference sequence).

Concerning this clonotype itself: A clone one base away is much larger, so this may be a read error. Written as DNA, the CDR3 is TGTGCCAGCAGAGATGAAAAACTGTTTTTT. Translation: CASRDEKLFF. This chain links TRBV28 with TRBJ1-4; D is uncertain. Between the trimmed V and J ends, which lost 6 bases and 6 bases, there was a span of 2 bases. Germline assignment: CDR1 MDHEN and CDR2 SYDVKM. This CDR3 is 10 amino acids long.

A few counts support this clonotype. The genes are TRBV19 and TRBJ1-5, with 9 bases lining up with TRBD1. Trimming at V came to 9 bases and at J to 2 bases, leaving 11 bases not matched to a gene. This CDR3 comprises 16 residues. Germline V gene data show CDR1 as LNHDA and CDR2 as SQIVND (reference sequence). CDR3 sequence reads: CASRGQGMRGNQPQHF. The CDR3 DNA follows: TGTGCCAGCCGTGGACAGGGGATGAGGGGCAATCAGCCCCAGCATTTT.

This clonotype was seen repeatedly, ten times or more. V is TRBV6-1 and J is TRBJ1-5; no reliable D call. Trimming stripped 5 bases from V and 7 bases from J, with 12 bases between. The CDR3 has 13 residues. Germline CDR1 is MNHNS and CDR2 is SASEGT. The CDR3 DNA reads TGTGCCAGCAGTTTCCGGGGAGGACAGCCCCAGCATTTT. It is translated as CASSFRGGQPQHF.

In this sample, this clonotype turned up a few times. The V and J genes are TRBV11-3 and TRBJ2-5; no definite D call. The germline CDR1 and CDR2 sequences are SGHNT and YENEEA. Trimming removed 5 bases at V and 5 bases at J, with 12 bases between. CDR3 size: 13 residues. CDR3 sequence reads: CASSPPTSETQYF. The CDR3 DNA sequence: TGTGCCAGCAGCCCACCCACCTCGGAGACCCAGTACTTC.

This clonotype was observed a few times. The V and J genes are TRBV6-6 and TRBJ2-2; D gene ambiguous. Trimming took off 1 base at V and 4 bases at J, with 13 bases between the two ends. CDR1 is MNHNY, CDR2 SVGAGI, per germline (reference sequence). There are 16 residues in the CDR3. CDR3 coding DNA: TGTGCCAGCAGTTACTATGCGACTGTTAGCACCGGGGAGCTGTTTTTT. Translating gives CASSYYATVSTGELFF.